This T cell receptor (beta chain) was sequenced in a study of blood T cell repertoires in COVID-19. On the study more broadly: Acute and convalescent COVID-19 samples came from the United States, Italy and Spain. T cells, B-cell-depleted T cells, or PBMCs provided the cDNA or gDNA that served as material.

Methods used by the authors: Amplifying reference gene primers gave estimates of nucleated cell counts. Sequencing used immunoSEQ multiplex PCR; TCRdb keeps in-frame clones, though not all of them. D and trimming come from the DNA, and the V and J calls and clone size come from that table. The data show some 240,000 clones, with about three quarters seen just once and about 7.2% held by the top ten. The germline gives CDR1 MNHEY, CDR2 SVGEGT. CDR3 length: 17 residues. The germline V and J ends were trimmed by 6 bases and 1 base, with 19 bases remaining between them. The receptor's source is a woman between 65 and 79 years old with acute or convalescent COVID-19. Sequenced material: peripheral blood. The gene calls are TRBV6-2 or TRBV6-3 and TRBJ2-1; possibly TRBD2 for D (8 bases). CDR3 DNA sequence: TGTGCCAGCAGCAGGGGGGGGCTAGCGGGTTCCTACAATGAGCAGTTCTTC. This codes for CASSRGGLAGSYNEQFF.